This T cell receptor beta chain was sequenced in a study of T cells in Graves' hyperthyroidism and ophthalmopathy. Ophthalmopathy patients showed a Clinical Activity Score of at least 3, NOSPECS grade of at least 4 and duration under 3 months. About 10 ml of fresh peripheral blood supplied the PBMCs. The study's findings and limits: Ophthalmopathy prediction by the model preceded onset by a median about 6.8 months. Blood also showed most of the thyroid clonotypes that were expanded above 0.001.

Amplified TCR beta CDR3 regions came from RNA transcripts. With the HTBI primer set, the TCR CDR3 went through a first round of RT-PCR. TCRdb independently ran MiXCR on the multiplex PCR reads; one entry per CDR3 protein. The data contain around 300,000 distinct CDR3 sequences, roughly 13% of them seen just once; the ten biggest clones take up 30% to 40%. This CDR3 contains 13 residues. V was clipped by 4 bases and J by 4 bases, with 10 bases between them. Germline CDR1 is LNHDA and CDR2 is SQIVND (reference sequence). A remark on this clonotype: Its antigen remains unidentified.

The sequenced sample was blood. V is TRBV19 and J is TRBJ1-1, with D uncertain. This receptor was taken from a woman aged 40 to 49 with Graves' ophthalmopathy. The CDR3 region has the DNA TGTGCCAGTAGTAATGGCAGATGCACTGAAGCTTTCTTT. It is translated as CASSNGRCTEAFF.